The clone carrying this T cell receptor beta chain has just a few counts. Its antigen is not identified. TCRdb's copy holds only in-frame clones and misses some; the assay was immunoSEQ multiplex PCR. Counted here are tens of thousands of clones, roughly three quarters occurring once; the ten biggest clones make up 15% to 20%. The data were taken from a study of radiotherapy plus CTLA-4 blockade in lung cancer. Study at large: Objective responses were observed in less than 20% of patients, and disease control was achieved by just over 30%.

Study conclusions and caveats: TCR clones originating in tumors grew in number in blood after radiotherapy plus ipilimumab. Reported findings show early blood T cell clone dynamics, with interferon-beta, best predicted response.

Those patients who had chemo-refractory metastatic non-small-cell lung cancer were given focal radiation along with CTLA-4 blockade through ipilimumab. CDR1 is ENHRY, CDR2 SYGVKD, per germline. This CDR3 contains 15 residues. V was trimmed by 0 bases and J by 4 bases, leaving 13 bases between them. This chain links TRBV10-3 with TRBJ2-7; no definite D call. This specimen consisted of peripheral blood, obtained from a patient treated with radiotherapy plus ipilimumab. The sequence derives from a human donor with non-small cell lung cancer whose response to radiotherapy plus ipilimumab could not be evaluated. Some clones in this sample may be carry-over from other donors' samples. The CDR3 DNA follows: TGTGCCATCAGTGAGTCGATCGGGTCGGTTTACGAGCAGTACTTC. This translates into CAISESIGSVYEQYF.